This is a list of T cell receptor beta chains from one sample in a study of blood T cell repertoires in COVID-19. Sequencing was performed with immunoSEQ multiplex PCR; in TCRdb, only in-frame clones are kept and a portion is missing. The sample comprises roughly 300,000 clones, 92% of which are singletons, and around 18% rests with the top ten. The source material was PBMCs or T cells enriched from blood (not recorded which). Source of these receptors: a woman in her 30s who had recovered from COVID-19. Each CDR3 is given with its conserved first and last residue. Fields, in order: clone size, J gene, D gene, V gene, CDR3 DNA, CDR3 protein. D genes are given only for firm matches. The size of a clone is reported for some rows only, either as once, few or many, or as a class for expanded clones.

clone size: NA
J gene: TRBJ2-7
D gene: NA
V gene: TRBV19
CDR3 DNA: TGTGCCAGTAGTATTTCAGGGTTCGGCTACGAGCAGTACTTC
CDR3 protein: CASSISGFGYEQYF

clone size: NA
J gene: TRBJ1-1
D gene: NA
V gene: TRBV6-2/TRBV6-3
CDR3 DNA: TGTGCCAGCAGTTCGCAGGGGAACACTGAAGCTTTCTTT
CDR3 protein: CASSSQGNTEAFF

clone size: NA
J gene: TRBJ1-5
D gene: TRBD1
V gene: TRBV7-2
CDR3 DNA: TGTGCCAGCAGCTTACGGACAGGGCCATATAGCAATCAGCCCCAGCATTTT
CDR3 protein: CASSLRTGPYSNQPQHF

clone size: NA
J gene: TRBJ1-5
D gene: TRBD1
V gene: TRBV2
CDR3 DNA: TGTGCCAGCAGTGACCGAACAGGGGGCAGCAATCAGCCCCAGCATTTT
CDR3 protein: CASSDRTGGSNQPQHF

clone size: NA
J gene: TRBJ1-1
D gene: TRBD1
V gene: TRBV5-1
CDR3 DNA: TGCGCCGCAAGGGGCCAGGGGGCTGAAGCTTTCTTT
CDR3 protein: CAARGQGAEAFF

clone size: few
J gene: TRBJ1-1
D gene: NA
V gene: TRBV7-9
CDR3 DNA: TGTGCCAGCAGCTTAGGGGCGGCACAGGGGAACACTGAAGCTTTCTTT
CDR3 protein: CASSLGAAQGNTEAFF

clone size: NA
J gene: TRBJ2-7
D gene: NA
V gene: TRBV27
CDR3 DNA: TGTGCCAGCAGTCATGGGGGGTCCTACGAGCAGTACTTC
CDR3 protein: CASSHGGSYEQYF

clone size: NA
J gene: TRBJ1-1
D gene: NA
V gene: TRBV9
CDR3 DNA: TGTGCCAGCAGCGTAGTGGGCCAGGGCTCCACTGAAGCTTTCTTT
CDR3 protein: CASSVVGQGSTEAFF

clone size: NA
J gene: TRBJ2-3
D gene: NA
V gene: TRBV7-9
CDR3 DNA: TGTGCCAGCAGCTCAACTACTTGGACAGATACGCAGTATTTT
CDR3 protein: CASSSTTWTDTQYF

clone size: NA
J gene: TRBJ2-1
D gene: TRBD2
V gene: TRBV7-6
CDR3 DNA: TGTGCCAGCAGCTTAGAAGTAAGGACTAGCGGGAACAATGAGCAGTTCTTC
CDR3 protein: CASSLEVRTSGNNEQFF